The sequence of this T cell receptor beta chain was determined in a study of Ad26.COV2.S vaccination and SARS-CoV-2 variants. Study as a whole: Administration of Ad26.COV2.S was intramuscular, either once or twice 56 days apart. Points from the study as a whole: Vaccine and placebo groups showed comparable non-spike TCR breadth. Spike-specific CD8+ and CD4+ T cell responses reportedly showed substantial breadth after vaccination. Total T cell responses were possibly underestimated by TCR breadth and depth analyses.

As to this clone: Its target is not known.

Some clones are missing from TCRdb's copy, which holds only in-frame ones; the method was immunoSEQ multiplex PCR. The data show more than 400,000 clones, with about 90% seen just once and around 1.8% held by the top ten. Germline loops: CDR1 MNHEY, CDR2 SVGAGI. CDR3 length: 16 amino acids. V lost 0 bases and J lost 3, with 14 bases in between. Treatment meaning: around 19 received Ad26.COV2.S at low or high dose, single or two shots; roughly five received placebo; per-sample allocation not given. The study sampled participants on day 63 after the first vaccine or placebo injection. This chain links TRBV6-5 with TRBJ1-2; D is uncertain. The receptor's source is a person aged 18-60 years who received the Ad26.COV2.S COVID-19 vaccine or a placebo. The specimen was peripheral blood, collected in a trial of Ad26.COV2.S vaccine versus placebo. The CDR3 DNA sequence: TGTGCCAGCAGTTACTCGATTCTACAGCAAGACTATGGCTACACCTTC. It codes for CASSYSILQQDYGYTF.